This T cell receptor beta chain was observed in a study of regulatory T cells in long-lasting Graves disease. Sample time point: persistent/refractory GD, antithyroid drugs over 5 years with positive TRAb. From RNA extracted from PBMCs, the TCR library was made. Deletions cut 6 bases from V and 0 bases from J, with 12 bases between. CDR1 is MNHEY and CDR2 is SMNVEV in the germline V gene (reference sequence). CDR3 length: 16 amino acids. Study-wide results and caveats: Thyroid tissue went unexamined; only peripheral blood was analyzed.

In this sample, this clonotype turned up many times. Its cognate antigen is unknown. HTBI primers from iRepertoire and Arm-PCR of CDR3 regions yielded the TCR beta libraries. In the authors' methods: Samples jointly harbored fewer than 65 TRBV and approximately 15 TRBJ segments. In TCRdb, the multiplex PCR reads were re-called with MiXCR into one record per CDR3 protein. In this record, the V and J calls reflect TCRdb's handling and not the investigators' own analysis. This sample yields hundreds of thousands of distinct CDR3 sequences, of which 20% to 25% are seen a single time; roughly 6.9% belongs to the top ten.

This TCR was sampled from a female donor with Graves disease. Specimen: peripheral blood mononuclear cells (PBMCs), collected when the disease was refractory, from a patient treated with antithyroid drugs. This chain connects TRBV27 to TRBJ1-6, with no clear D. The CDR3 sequence: CASSPDESSYNSPLHF. Here the CDR3 DNA reads TGTGCCAGCAGCCCCGACGAGAGCTCCTATAATTCACCCCTCCACTTT.